The next 31 T cell receptor beta chains were all read from a single sample in a study of cytomegalovirus exposure and HLA in healthy donors. PCR amplification relied on 60 Vbeta primers (plus 13 Jbeta primers). Data came from immunoSEQ multiplex PCR; TCRdb stores just in-frame clones and leaves some out. This table has approximately 130,000 clones, around 75% appearing once. Sequences were obtained from PBMCs. These receptors came from a man aged 25-45 years in good health and CMV-seronegative.

This clone was found a few times. The V call is TRBV18, the J call TRBJ2-1; 14 bases agree with TRBD2. Germline-derived CDR1 and CDR2 are KGHSH and LQKENI. After removal of 5 bases from V and 6 bases from J, the junction contained 3 bases not matched to a gene. The CDR3 sequence is 15 residues long. The CDR3 spells CASSGLAGGLNEQFF. CDR3 in DNA: TGTGCCAGCTCAGGACTAGCGGGAGGACTCAATGAGCAGTTCTTC.

The chain carries TRBV19 and TRBJ1-5; D possibly corresponds to TRBD1 (5 bases). V lost 5 bases to trimming and J lost 3 bases, with 17 bases between them. Germline V gene data show CDR1 as LNHDA and CDR2 as SQIVND (reference sequence). There are 16 residues in the CDR3. CDR3: CASSPRGGGANQPQHF. Written as DNA, the CDR3 is TGTGCCAGTAGTCCCCGGGGGGGAGGAGCCAATCAGCCCCAGCATTTT.

The chain uses TRBV15 and TRBJ2-3; TRBD1 aligns across 8 bases. Germline CDR1 is LNHNV and CDR2 is YYDKDF (reference sequence). The CDR3 has 14 amino acids. The J segment lost 4 bases and the V segment lost 3 bases, leaving 3 bases of the junction unmatched. CDR3 in DNA: TGTGCCACCAGCAGGGACAGGGACGCAGATACGCAGTATTTT. It encodes CATSRDRDADTQYF.

The V gene is TRBV7-2, the J gene TRBJ1-2, with 8 bases matching TRBD1. Germline CDR1 SGHTA, CDR2 FQGNSA. V gave up 4 bases and J gave up 3 bases; unmatched junction bases: 7. The CDR3 contains 15 residues. The CDR3, as DNA: TGTGCCAGCAGCTACGCAGGGGGCGTAGACTATGGCTACACCTTC. This translates into CASSYAGGVDYGYTF.

This chain links TRBV7-3 with TRBJ2-7; D is unresolved. Per the germline V gene, CDR1 is SGHTA and CDR2 is FQGTGA. The CDR3 extends over 15 amino acids. V shed 0 bases and J shed 6 bases, with 15 bases lying between them. The CDR3 sequence is CASSLTLEREAEQYF. In DNA, the CDR3 is TGTGCCAGCAGCTTAACCCTAGAACGCGAAGCCGAGCAGTACTTC. Looking up the rest from reference TRBV7-3 and TRBJ2-7 gives the full variable domain: GAGVSQTPSNKVTEKGKYVELRCDPISGHTALYWYRQSLGQGPEFLIYFQGTGAADDSGLPNDRFFAVRPEGSVSTLKIQRTERGDSAVYLCASSLTLEREAEQYFGPGTRLTVT.

V and J are TRBV30 and TRBJ2-7; weak D call: TRBD2 (6 bases). CDR1 is GTSNPN and CDR2 is SVGIG in the germline V gene (reference sequence). CDR3 size: 13 residues. The V end was cut by 2 bases, the J end by 8 bases, with 16 bases between. CDR3 DNA: TGTGCCTGGAGTCAATCGGGACTCGGCAAGCAGTACTTC. Its protein product is CAWSQSGLGKQYF.

This chain joins TRBV7-6 and TRBJ1-5, with TRBD1 matching 11 bases. Germline V gives CDR1 SGHVS, CDR2 FNYEAQ. The CDR3 spans 16 residues. Trimming cost V 5 bases and J 5 bases; bases outside gene matches: 8. The CDR3 DNA reads as TGTGCCAGCAGCCCGATGGGGACAGGGGGAGATCAGCCCCAGCATTTT. Translating it yields CASSPMGTGGDQPQHF.

The chain carries TRBV11-1 and TRBJ1-6; tentatively, D is TRBD1 (6 bases). The CDR3 totals 14 residues. V was pared by 5 bases and J by 5 bases, with 10 bases between. The V gene's germline CDR1 is SGHAT and CDR2 FQDESV (reference sequence). CDR3 in amino acids: CASSRTGNNSPLHF. CDR3 bases: TGTGCCAGCAGCCGAACAGGGAATAATTCACCCCTCCACTTT.

This clone has only a few counts. J is TRBJ2-4 and V is TRBV11-2, with TRBD2 as a possible D gene (6 bases). The CDR3 extends over 14 amino acids. V gave up 1 base and J gave up 8 bases, with 12 bases separating them. CDR1 and CDR2 (germline): SGHAT, FQNNGV. Here the CDR3 reads CASSLGTGGDIQYF. The CDR3 DNA reads TGTGCCAGCAGCTTAGGGACTGGCGGGGACATTCAGTACTTC.

This chain's CDR3 is CASSLADSLYEQYF. CDR3 bases: TGTGCCAGCAGCTTAGCGGACAGCCTCTACGAGCAGTACTTC. The chain recombines TRBV7-8 with TRBJ2-7, with a tentative D call TRBD1 (6 bases). There are 14 residues in the CDR3. CDR1 and CDR2 from the germline V gene are SGHVS and FQNEAQ. Trimming pared 0 bases from V and 3 bases from J, leaving 9 bases between.

This clone was counted only a few times. This rearrangement joins TRBV2 to TRBJ1-5, with 8 positions matching TRBD1. The CDR3 runs 15 residues. The V gene end was trimmed by 5 bases and the J gene end by 7 bases; junction bases not matched to a gene: 10. Germline values: CDR1 SNHLY, CDR2 FYNNEI. The CDR3: CASSKDRGIYQPQHF. In DNA, the CDR3 is TGTGCCAGCAGTAAAGACAGGGGAATATACCAGCCCCAGCATTTT.

V gene TRBV30 combines with J gene TRBJ2-5; D possibly corresponds to TRBD1 (6 bases). The V and J ends lost 4 bases and 8 bases respectively, with 17 bases between them. Germline values: CDR1 GTSNPN, CDR2 SVGIG (reference sequence). CDR3 length: 13 residues. CDR3 amino acids: CAWTEGTLLTQYF. In DNA, the CDR3 is TGTGCCTGGACCGAGGGGACACTTTTAACCCAGTACTTC.

The CDR3 nucleotides are TGTGCCAGCAGCTTAGAGGTTAGCGGGACCCACGAGCAGTACTTC. Encoded protein: CASSLEVSGTHEQYF. The chain has TRBV7-2 and TRBJ2-7, with 8 nucleotides matching TRBD2. The CDR3 runs 15 residues. The J segment lost 5 bases and the V segment lost 1 base, leaving 7 bases of the junction unmatched. In germline, CDR1 is SGHTA, CDR2 FQGNSA. Full variable domain (outside the CDR3, taken from reference TRBV7-2 and TRBJ2-7): GAGVSQSPSNKVTEKGKDVELRCDPISGHTALYWYRQSLGQGLEFLIYFQGNSAPDKSGLPSDRFSAERTGGSVSTLTIQRTQQEDSAVYLCASSLEVSGTHEQYFGPGTRLTVT.

The chain combines TRBV4-1 with TRBJ2-3; 11 nucleotides agree with TRBD2. Trimming cost V 1 base and J 7 bases; bases outside gene matches: 13. The CDR3 is made up of 18 amino acids. In germline, CDR1 is MGHRA, CDR2 YSYEKL. CDR3 loop: CASSQVLTLAGEAYTQYF. CDR3 nucleotide sequence: TGCGCCAGCAGCCAAGTCCTAACACTAGCGGGAGAGGCATATACGCAGTATTTT.

V and J are TRBV6-1 and TRBJ2-1; 10 bases agree with TRBD2. The V gene end was trimmed by 4 bases and the J gene end by 3 bases; junction bases not matched to a gene: 3. The germline gives CDR1 MNHNS, CDR2 SASEGT. CDR3 length: 15 residues. The CDR3 protein is CASSGTSGFYNEQFF. DNA of the CDR3: TGTGCCAGCAGTGGGACTAGCGGATTCTACAATGAGCAGTTCTTC.

The chain uses TRBV5-1 and TRBJ1-1; 7 bases map to TRBD1. Germline lookup yields CDR1 SGHRS and CDR2 YFSETQ. With V trimmed by 4 bases and J by 7 bases, 16 bases remained unmatched. The CDR3 runs 16 residues. CDR3 in amino acids: CASSHGLVQGSIEAFF. The CDR3 nucleotides read TGCGCCAGCAGCCACGGTTTGGTACAGGGGAGTATTGAAGCTTTCTTT.

The chain recombines TRBV6-4 with TRBJ1-1, with 7 bases lining up with TRBD1. CDR1 and CDR2 from the germline V gene are MRHNA and SNTAGT. The CDR3 is 14 residues long. Trimming removed 10 bases from V and 3 bases from J; junction bases left unmatched: 11. The CDR3 loop reads CATETGTADTEAFF. Written as DNA, the CDR3 is TGTGCCACAGAGACCGGGACAGCGGACACTGAAGCTTTCTTT.

This rearrangement joins TRBV27 to TRBJ1-4, with TRBD1 matching over 8 bases. Looked up from germline, CDR1 is MNHEY and CDR2 is SMNVEV (reference sequence). J lost 10 bases, V lost 3 bases, and 10 bases had no gene match. This CDR3 region has 15 residues. The CDR3: CASSFDRGDEGKLFF. CDR3 coding DNA: TGTGCCAGCAGTTTCGACAGGGGTGACGAGGGAAAACTGTTTTTT.

V is TRBV13 and J is TRBJ2-3; D may be TRBD2 (6 bases). With 3 bases removed from V and 3 bases from J, the gap between germline ends came to 13 bases. The CDR3 has 15 amino acids. CDR1 is PRHDT and CDR2 is FYEKMQ in the germline V gene (reference sequence). The CDR3 is CASSLTRGTTDTQYF. The CDR3 DNA is TGTGCCAGCAGCTTGACTAGAGGAACAACAGATACGCAGTATTTT.

This clone appeared once. The chain links TRBV4-1 to TRBJ1-4; tentative D call: TRBD1 (5 bases). The V end was cut by 0 bases, the J end by 12 bases, with 14 bases between. The CDR3 loop spans 14 amino acids. Germline CDR1 and CDR2: MGHRA and YSYEKL. The CDR3 DNA reads as TGCGCCAGCAGCCAAGAATCCAGGGAAGGTGAACTGTTTTTT. This encodes CASSQESREGELFF.

The rearrangement uses TRBV7-2 and TRBJ2-3, with 11 positions matching TRBD1. The V gene's germline CDR1 is SGHTA and CDR2 FQGNSA. The CDR3 spans 17 residues. The junction had 7 bases not matched to a gene; V was cut back by 1 base and J by 4 bases. DNA of the CDR3: TGTGCCAGCAGCTTAGTGGGGGGGACAGGGGGAGCAGATACGCAGTATTTT. It translates to CASSLVGGTGGADTQYF.

The V and J genes are TRBV27 and TRBJ2-3, with D perhaps matching TRBD2 (6 bases). This CDR3 region has 14 residues. The V gene lost 5 bases and the J gene lost 0 bases, with 9 bases spanning the gap. Germline values: CDR1 MNHEY, CDR2 SMNVEV (reference sequence). The CDR3 sequence is CASSLSGSTDTQYF. The CDR3 region has the DNA TGTGCCAGCAGTCTTAGCGGTAGCACAGATACGCAGTATTTT.

This chain joins TRBV15 and TRBJ2-7; no reliable D call. Trimming took off 0 bases at V and 0 bases at J, with 9 bases between the two ends. Germline CDR1 and CDR2: LNHNV and YYDKDF (reference sequence). The CDR3 consists of 15 residues. The CDR3 here is CATSRDMPSSYEQYF. The CDR3, as DNA: TGTGCCACCAGCAGAGATATGCCCAGCTCCTACGAGCAGTACTTC.

The chain combines TRBV29-1 with TRBJ1-2; 8 bases line up with TRBD1. Germline lookup yields CDR1 SQVTM and CDR2 ANQGSEA. The CDR3 has 11 amino acids. After removal of 4 bases from V and 13 bases from J, the junction contained 8 bases not matched to a gene. The DNA for the CDR3 is TGCAGCGTTGCTGACAGGGGACTTTCCACCTTC. Its protein is CSVADRGLSTF. The entire variable domain, with the rest obtained from reference TRBV29-1 and TRBJ1-2, is as follows: SAVISQKPSRDICQRGTSLTIQCQVDSQVTMMFWYRQQPGQSLTLIATANQGSEATYESGFVIDKFPISRPNLTFSTLTVSNMSPEDSSIYLCSVADRGLSTFGSGTRLTVV.

J is TRBJ1-2 and V is TRBV28; 7 bases are a match to TRBD1. J gave up 8 bases and V 5 bases, and 14 bases lay outside the gene matches. The CDR3 is 15 amino acids. The germline V gene has CDR1 MDHEN and CDR2 SYDVKM. The CDR3: CASSGTLGQLRGYTF. Here the CDR3 DNA reads TGTGCCAGCAGTGGGACTCTGGGACAGCTGAGAGGCTACACCTTC.

The chain has TRBV19 and TRBJ2-3; TRBD2 matches 7 bases. The V and J ends lost 9 bases and 2 bases, in that order; junction bases with no gene match: 5. This CDR3 spans 13 amino acids. CDR1 and CDR2 (germline): LNHDA, SQIVND (reference sequence). As DNA, the CDR3 is TGTGCCAGCACTAGCGCCAACACAGATACGCAGTATTTT. It is translated as CASTSANTDTQYF.

This chain joins TRBV4-3 and TRBJ1-2; 7 positions match TRBD1. The CDR3 spans 16 residues. Unmatched junction bases numbered 8, after V lost 0 bases and J lost 4 bases. CDR1 LGHNA and CDR2 YSLEER come from the germline V gene. CDR3 region: CASSQDRQGHPYGYTF. In DNA form, the CDR3 reads TGCGCCAGCAGCCAAGATAGACAGGGCCATCCCTATGGCTACACCTTC.

The table lists this clone with a few counts. The rearrangement uses TRBV5-4 and TRBJ2-5; no clear D gene. Near its end, the DNA agrees better with TRBJ2-7, so the J call may be wrong. Germline V CDR1 and CDR2: SGHNT, YYREEE (reference sequence). The CDR3 extends over 14 amino acids. CDR3 nucleotides: TGTGCCAGCAGCTTGGACTTTAGCTCCTACGAGCAGTACTTC. This gives the protein CASSLDFSSYEQYF.

The chain joins TRBV30 to TRBJ2-4, with D maybe TRBD1 (6 bases). V was pared by 3 bases and J by 6 bases, with 9 bases between. Looked up from germline, CDR1 is GTSNPN and CDR2 is SVGIG (reference sequence). The length of the CDR3 is 12 residues. CDR3 nucleotide sequence: TGTGCCTGGAGCTGGGGGCGAAACATTCAGTACTTC. It yields the protein CAWSWGRNIQYF.

This clone occurred a few times. The V and J genes are TRBV28 and TRBJ2-7; TRBD1 matches at 7 bases. V lost 5 bases and J lost 7; bases outside the gene matches: 14. Germline V CDR1 and CDR2: MDHEN, SYDVKM. The CDR3 runs to 15 residues. Written as DNA, the CDR3 is TGTGCCAGCAGTCGAGACCGGGACAGCCCGGGTGAGCAGTACTTC. Its translation: CASSRDRDSPGEQYF.

The gene calls are TRBV19 and TRBJ1-5, with a possible D match to TRBD1 (5 bases). The CDR3 contains 13 residues. With 5 bases removed from V and 6 bases from J, the gap between germline ends came to 11 bases. CDR1 is LNHDA, CDR2 SQIVND, per germline (reference sequence). The CDR3: CASSPGSVQPQHF. DNA of the CDR3: TGTGCCAGTAGTCCAGGGTCGGTTCAGCCCCAGCATTTT.